One sample yielded the 6 T cell receptor beta chains listed below, sequenced in a study of T cell responses to AZD1222 COVID-19 vaccine. Here immunoSEQ multiplex PCR was the method, and the copy in TCRdb shows in-frame clones only, minus some. The data contain 150,000 to 200,000 clones, around 92% of them singletons. This sample comprised peripheral blood, obtained on day 0 of AZD1222 vaccination. Source of these receptors: an adult in good health.

In its sample, this clone was seen a few times. This chain joins TRBV20-1 and TRBJ2-7, with no clear D. There are 12 residues in the CDR3. CDR1 DFQATT and CDR2 SNEGSKA come from the germline V gene (reference sequence). The V gene lost 3 bases and the J gene lost 5 bases, with 11 bases spanning the gap. The CDR3 coding sequence is TGCAGTGCTAGTCACATCCGTGACGAGCAGTACTTC. As protein: CSASHIRDEQYF.

The CDR3 reads CATQRPFSAYGYTF. CDR3 sequence (DNA): TGCGCCACCCAGCGGCCGTTCAGTGCCTATGGCTACACCTTC. The chain employs TRBV10-1 and TRBJ1-2; D gene ambiguous. The CDR3 sequence is 14 residues long. CDR1 WNHNN and CDR2 SYGVQD come from the germline V gene (reference sequence). The ends were cut back, 10 bases at V and 4 bases at J, with 19 bases in the middle.

The V gene is TRBV19, the J gene TRBJ2-4, with D possibly TRBD1 on 5 matching bases. CDR1 LNHDA and CDR2 SQIVND come from the germline V gene (reference sequence). Trimming shortened V by 1 base and J by 0 bases, and 16 bases separated the two germline ends. The CDR3 is 18 residues long. CDR3 region: CASSIAREGIIAKNIQYF. Written as DNA, the CDR3 is TGTGCCAGTAGTATAGCCAGGGAAGGTATCATAGCCAAAAACATTCAGTACTTC.

The chain has TRBV14 and TRBJ2-1, with 9 bases identical to TRBD2. CDR3 length equals 14 residues. Germline assignment: CDR1 SGHDN and CDR2 FVKESK. V dropped 6 bases and J dropped 4; count of bases not matched to a gene: 4. For the CDR3, the DNA is TGTGCCAGCAGATTAGCGGGAGCTTACAATGAGCAGTTCTTC. Its protein product is CASRLAGAYNEQFF.

The chain carries TRBV7-9 and TRBJ2-2; the match to TRBD2 covers 11 bases. The CDR3 has 17 amino acids. The V segment lost 5 bases and the J segment 0 bases; nucleotides outside the gene matches: 5. Germline CDR1 SEHNR, CDR2 FQNEAQ (reference sequence). CDR3: CASSETSGVANTGELFF. In DNA, the CDR3 is TGTGCCAGCAGCGAGACTAGCGGGGTCGCGAACACCGGGGAGCTGTTTTTT.

The rearrangement links TRBV3-1 (or the pseudogene TRBV3-2) to TRBJ2-7; 11 nucleotides agree with TRBD2. CDR3 length equals 16 residues. The V gene end was trimmed by 1 base and the J gene end by 2 bases; junction bases not matched to a gene: 4. The V gene's germline CDR1 is LGHDT and CDR2 YNNKEL (reference sequence). The CDR3 sequence: CASSQGLAGGAYEQYF. The CDR3 nucleotides read TGTGCCAGCAGCCAAGGGCTAGCGGGAGGAGCCTACGAGCAGTACTTC.